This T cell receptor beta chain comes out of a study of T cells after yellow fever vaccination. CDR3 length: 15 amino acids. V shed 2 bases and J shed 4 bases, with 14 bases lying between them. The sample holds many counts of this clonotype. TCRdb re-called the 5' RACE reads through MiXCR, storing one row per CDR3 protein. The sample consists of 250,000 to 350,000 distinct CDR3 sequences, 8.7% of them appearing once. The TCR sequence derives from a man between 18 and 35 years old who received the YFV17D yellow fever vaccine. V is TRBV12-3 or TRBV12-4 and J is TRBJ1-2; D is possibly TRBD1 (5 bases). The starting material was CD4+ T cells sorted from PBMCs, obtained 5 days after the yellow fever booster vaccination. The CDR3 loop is CASSLSGGAGYGYTF. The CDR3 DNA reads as TGTGCCAGCAGTTTATCCGGGGGAGCGGGCTATGGCTACACCTTC.